The 5 T cell receptor beta chains below all came from one sample that was sequenced in a study of CD8 T cells in ankylosing spondylitis. TCRdb processed the 5' RACE reads anew with MiXCR; each CDR3 protein has one entry. The sample holds roughly 260,000 distinct CDR3 sequences, over 15% seen once. Sequencing input: blood, either unsorted or a sorted T cell fraction (not recorded which). Receptor source: a male donor with ankylosing spondylitis or in good health (not recorded which).

The chain employs TRBV6-1 and TRBJ1-6; 8 bases agree with TRBD1. This CDR3 has 11 amino acids. Germline V gives CDR1 MNHNS, CDR2 SASEGT. The ends lost 8 bases at V and 11 bases at J; junction bases unmatched: 2. The CDR3 reads CASRTGPPLHF. Here the CDR3 DNA reads TGTGCCAGCCGGACAGGGCCACCCCTCCACTTT.

The chain links TRBV27 to TRBJ2-1; no definite D call. CDR3 length equals 13 residues. With 5 bases removed from V and 7 bases from J, the gap between germline ends came to 12 bases. The germline CDR1 and CDR2 sequences are MNHEY and SMNVEV (reference sequence). The CDR3, as DNA: TGTGCCAGCAGTCCTCAGATCGGGAATGAGCAGTTCTTC. Amino acid sequence: CASSPQIGNEQFF.

This clonotype has just a few counts. J is TRBJ2-1 and V is TRBV20-1, with 7 bases that match TRBD1. Germline V gives CDR1 DFQATT, CDR2 SNEGSKA (reference sequence). Unmatched junction bases numbered 8, after V lost 6 bases and J lost 0 bases. This CDR3 is 15 amino acids long. CDR3 protein: CSAGDRPSSYNEQFF. CDR3 bases: TGCAGTGCGGGGGACAGACCGAGCTCCTACAATGAGCAGTTCTTC.

This clonotype occurred a few times. The chain employs TRBV3-1 and TRBJ1-5, with a weak D call TRBD1 (5 bases). The CDR3 sequence is 16 residues long. The V gene's germline CDR1 is LGHDT and CDR2 YNNKEL (reference sequence). V was shortened by 1 base and J by 4 bases, with 14 bases between the two germline ends. The CDR3 coding sequence is TGTGCCAGCAGCCAAGTCCGGCAGGGAAAGAATCAGCCCCAGCATTTT. It encodes CASSQVRQGKNQPQHF.

This clonotype has only a few counts. CDR3 residues: CASSFDSKWGYTF. The CDR3, as DNA: TGCGCCAGCAGCTTTGATTCGAAATGGGGCTACACCTTC. The chain joins TRBV5-1 to TRBJ1-2, with unresolved D. The ends were cut back, 2 bases at V and 8 bases at J, with 13 bases in the middle. Germline V gene lookup returns CDR1 SGHRS and CDR2 YFSETQ. The CDR3 covers 13 residues.